This T cell receptor (beta chain) is from a study of vaccination effects on CD4 cells after COVID-19. Whole-study findings and limits: There were few convalescent patients in the study and no early post-infection timepoints.

Worth noting for this clone: Its antigen is undetermined.

Under the ViraFEST assay, PBMC were stimulated with viral peptide pools so that antigen-specific CD4+ T cells expanded. Sequencing was performed afterwards. Following culture for approximately 11 days, CD4+ T cells were isolated. Each participant was given two doses of one vaccine (BNT162b2 or mRNA-1273). Sequenced by immunoSEQ multiplex PCR; TCRdb stores in-frame clones only, minus some. The table records around 25,000 clones, roughly 85% of them present only once. The material was CD4+ T cells from PBMCs cultured with HCoV-NL63 spike peptides, obtained after COVID-19 vaccination. The clonotype originates from a human donor who received a COVID-19 vaccine. Some clones in this sample may be carry-over from other donors' samples.

CDR3 sequence reads: CASSSGPGGGYTF. DNA of the CDR3: TGTGCCAGCAGCTCCGGGCCCGGAGGTGGCTACACCTTC. V usage is TRBV7-3 and J usage is TRBJ1-2; no definite D call. Germline CDR1 SGHTA, CDR2 FQGTGA. The CDR3 runs 13 residues. With 4 bases removed from V and 7 bases from J, the gap between germline ends came to 13 bases.